Each of the 15 T cell receptor beta chains below was sequenced from the same sample in a study of OX40 agonist ivuxolimab in advanced cancers. Method: immunoSEQ multiplex PCR; TCRdb's copy keeps in-frame clones and lacks some. The sample records tens of thousands of clones, 85% to 95% being singletons. The sample consisted of CD4+ or CD8+ T cells sorted from blood, taken in a trial of the OX40 agonist ivuxolimab. Receptor source: an adult with an advanced solid tumor such as melanoma, head and neck, liver or kidney cancer.

The chain couples TRBV28 to TRBJ2-7; possible D gene TRBD2, 6 bases. CDR1 is MDHEN, CDR2 SYDVKM, per germline. This CDR3 is 14 amino acids long. V was trimmed by 11 bases and J by 2 bases, leaving 19 bases between them. Here the CDR3 DNA reads TGTGCCTCCCGGAGGGCTAGCGATACCTACGAGCAGTACTTC. Translating gives CASRRASDTYEQYF.

This rearrangement joins TRBV13 to TRBJ2-2, with TRBD2 identical over 14 bases. This CDR3 comprises 17 residues. Germline V lookup: CDR1 PRHDT, CDR2 FYEKMQ (reference sequence). The V gene end was trimmed by 5 bases and the J gene end by 7 bases; junction bases not matched to a gene: 9. CDR3 region: CASSPAGLAGVDGELFF. The DNA for the CDR3 is TGTGCCAGCAGCCCCGCGGGACTAGCGGGAGTAGACGGGGAGCTGTTTTTT.

V and J are TRBV27 and TRBJ2-7; 7 bases are shared with TRBD2. V shed 4 bases, J shed 7 bases, and the junction held 13 bases outside the gene matches. Germline CDR1 and CDR2: MNHEY and SMNVEV (reference sequence). The CDR3 totals 15 residues. This CDR3 reads CASSYQAGEVSEQYF. In DNA form, the CDR3 reads TGTGCCAGCAGTTACCAGGCGGGAGAGGTGAGTGAGCAGTACTTC.

The chain links TRBV5-4 to TRBJ2-7, with 8 bases identical to TRBD2. Germline CDR1 reads SGHNT; CDR2 reads YYREEE (reference sequence). After removal of 4 bases from V and 3 bases from J, the junction contained 6 bases not matched to a gene. CDR3 length: 14 amino acids. The CDR3 DNA sequence: TGTGCCAGCAGCCCGGGGGGGGCCTTCTACGAGCAGTACTTC. Translating gives CASSPGGAFYEQYF. Drawing the rest from reference TRBV5-4 and TRBJ2-7, the complete variable domain is ETGVTQSPTHLIKTRGQQVTLRCSSQSGHNTVSWYQQALGQGPQFIFQYYREEENGRGNFPPRFSGLQFPNYSSELNVNALELDDSALYLCASSPGGAFYEQYFGPGTRLTVT.

With regard to this clone: The missing conserved phenylalanine or tryptophan at the end of this CDR3 makes a read error likely. No DNA is shown, since the ends of the CDR3 on it are uncertain; the CDR3 is the one TCRdb lists. The gene calls are TRBV4-1 and TRBJ2-7; the DNA was not used to check the table's D call, TRBD2. A total of 8 residues make up the CDR3, ends included. Germline V gives CDR1 MGHRA, CDR2 YSYEKL. This chain's CDR3 is CASSHQPE.

The gene calls are TRBV7-3 and TRBJ2-2; D is perhaps TRBD2 (5 bases). CDR3 length: 14 amino acids. V was pared by 4 bases and J by 7 bases, with 13 bases between. Germline CDR1 reads SGHTA; CDR2 reads FQGTGA. The CDR3 nucleotides read TGTGCCAGCAGCTCATCACCCGGGATCGGGGAGCTGTTTTTT. Translating gives CASSSSPGIGELFF.

This sequence joins TRBV7-8 and TRBJ2-7, with 9 bases lining up with TRBD2. Trimming at V came to 1 base and at J to 3 bases, leaving 10 bases not matched to a gene. The CDR3 is made up of 17 amino acids. Germline loops: CDR1 SGHVS, CDR2 FQNEAQ. CDR3 coding DNA: TGTGCCAGCAGCTTAGGGGGACGGCGGGAGGGCCTCTACGAGCAGTACTTC. It yields the protein CASSLGGRREGLYEQYF.

This sequence joins TRBV11-2 and TRBJ2-7, with 7 bases fitting TRBD1. The CDR3 loop spans 15 amino acids. The V segment lost 4 bases and the J segment 2 bases; nucleotides outside the gene matches: 8. The germline V gene encodes CDR1 SGHAT and CDR2 FQNNGV. The CDR3 loop is CASSSSGTATYEQYF. The CDR3 coding sequence is TGTGCCAGCAGCTCGTCCGGGACAGCTACCTACGAGCAGTACTTC.

The chain carries TRBV7-6 and TRBJ2-7; D is undetermined. Looked up from germline, CDR1 is SGHVS and CDR2 is FNYEAQ. CDR3 size: 13 residues. Deletions cut 0 bases from V and 4 bases from J, with 7 bases between. CDR3 nucleotides: TGTGCCAGCAGCTTAGCGGGCGATTACGAGCAGTACTTC. This sequence encodes CASSLAGDYEQYF.

This rearrangement joins TRBV9 to TRBJ2-6; perhaps TRBD2 as D (7 bases). Germline-derived CDR1 and CDR2 are SGDLS and YYNGEE. The CDR3 consists of 15 residues. V gave up 4 bases and J gave up 2 bases, with 10 bases separating them. The CDR3 sequence is CASSRGGAGANVLTF. DNA for the CDR3: TGTGCCAGCAGCCGAGGGGGGGCTGGGGCCAACGTCCTGACTTTC.

The chain carries TRBV7-9 and TRBJ1-1; TRBD1 matches 10 bases. The CDR3 has 15 amino acids. Germline-derived CDR1 and CDR2 are SEHNR and FQNEAQ (reference sequence). The V gene end was trimmed by 5 bases and the J gene end by 0 bases; junction bases not matched to a gene: 3. The CDR3 nucleotides are TGTGCCAGCAGCCTAGGGACAGGGGTGAACACTGAAGCTTTCTTT. Translation: CASSLGTGVNTEAFF.

The chain is built from TRBV10-3 and TRBJ1-2, with D possibly matching TRBD1 (5 bases). V was clipped by 2 bases and J by 1 base, with 11 bases between them. The CDR3 consists of 15 residues. Germline CDR1 reads ENHRY; CDR2 reads SYGVKD. The CDR3, as DNA: TGTGCCATCAGTGAGACAAGGGGCCGTAACTATGGCTACACCTTC. Its translation is CAISETRGRNYGYTF.

The V and J genes are TRBV5-1 and TRBJ1-2; TRBD1 might be the D (5 bases). V lost 1 base and J lost 6, with 16 bases in between. This CDR3 comprises 15 residues. Germline CDR1 SGHRS, CDR2 YFSETQ. The CDR3 loop reads CASSLREGFGDGYTF. CDR3 bases: TGCGCCAGCAGCTTGCGAGAGGGGTTCGGGGATGGCTACACCTTC.

J is TRBJ1-1 and V is TRBV5-1; TRBD1 aligns across 8 bases. J gave up 4 bases and V 4 bases, and 6 bases lay outside the gene matches. The CDR3 loop spans 14 amino acids. Germline CDR1 reads SGHRS; CDR2 reads YFSETQ. The CDR3 protein is CASSATGVGTEAFF. The CDR3 nucleotides are TGCGCCAGCAGCGCGACAGGGGTCGGCACTGAAGCTTTCTTT. Combining the CDR3 with reference TRBV5-1 and TRBJ1-1 gives the whole variable domain KAGVTQTPRYLIKTRGQQVTLSCSPISGHRSVSWYQQTPGQGLQFLFEYFSETQRNKGNFPGRFSGRQFSNSRSEMNVSTLELGDSALYLCASSATGVGTEAFFGQGTRLTVV.

This clone was picked up one time. The V call is TRBV19, the J call TRBJ1-1; no clear D. The CDR3 is made up of 15 amino acids. CDR1 is LNHDA, CDR2 SQIVND, per germline (reference sequence). V lost 3 bases and J 4 bases, leaving 15 bases between the germline ends. The CDR3 loop is CASSIPIGVGTEAFF. CDR3 bases: TGTGCCAGTAGTATCCCAATTGGGGTCGGCACTGAAGCTTTCTTT.